A single sample gave rise to the 9 T cell receptor beta chains below, sequenced in a study of control samples from healthy donors and cancer patients. This table comes from immunoSEQ multiplex PCR, and its TCRdb copy is limited to in-frame clones, with some not included. The data contain approximately 70,000 clones, 84% of them singletons. Sequencing was carried out using blood. These receptors originate from a man aged 50-59 years in good health.

The chain combines TRBV7-2 with TRBJ2-5; no definite D call. The CDR3 is 12 amino acids. Germline V gives CDR1 SGHTA, CDR2 FQGNSA. Trimming took off 2 bases at V and 5 bases at J, with 6 bases between the two ends. The CDR3 nucleotides read TGTGCCAGCAGCTTATATTCCGAGACCCAGTACTTC. Amino acids: CASSLYSETQYF.

This chain links TRBV5-1 with TRBJ2-7; D is uncertain. Germline V gene data show CDR1 as SGHRS and CDR2 as YFSETQ. Trimming shortened V by 4 bases and J by 2 bases, and 10 bases separated the two germline ends. The length of the CDR3 is 13 residues. The CDR3 loop reads CASSVGFTYEQYF. Here the CDR3 DNA reads TGCGCCAGCAGCGTCGGATTTACCTACGAGCAGTACTTC.

This rearrangement joins TRBV20-1 to TRBJ2-2; 9 nucleotides agree with TRBD1. This CDR3 spans 16 amino acids. Germline CDR1 and CDR2: DFQATT and SNEGSKA (reference sequence). The junction had 9 bases not matched to a gene; V was cut back by 3 bases and J by 4 bases. The CDR3: CSASSSPTGGTGELFF. In DNA form, the CDR3 reads TGCAGTGCTAGTTCATCCCCGACAGGGGGCACCGGGGAGCTGTTTTTT.

This chain uses TRBV3-1 (or the pseudogene TRBV3-2) with TRBJ2-3; D ambiguous. Trimming pared 0 bases from V and 3 bases from J, leaving 4 bases between. Germline V CDR1 and CDR2: LGHDT, YNNKEL (reference sequence). The CDR3 is 13 residues long. CDR3 amino acids: CASSQDLTDTQYF. The CDR3 bases are TGTGCCAGCAGCCAAGATTTGACAGATACGCAGTATTTT.

The rearrangement uses TRBV24-1 and TRBJ2-2, with D unclear. V was pared by 2 bases and J by 5 bases, with 11 bases between. Germline V gene sequence: CDR1 KGHDR, CDR2 SFDVKD. The CDR3 consists of 15 residues. CDR3 in amino acids: CATSDSTFVTGELFF. The DNA for the CDR3 is TGTGCCACCAGTGATTCCACCTTTGTTACCGGGGAGCTGTTTTTT.

This clone was detected a few times. This chain uses TRBV7-9 with TRBJ1-5, with TRBD1 as a possible D gene (5 bases). Germline CDR1 is SEHNR and CDR2 is FQNEAQ (reference sequence). The CDR3 runs 14 residues. V was trimmed by 1 base and J by 4 bases, leaving 8 bases between them. This chain's CDR3 is CASSLVEGNQPQHF. The CDR3 DNA sequence: TGTGCCAGCAGCTTAGTTGAGGGGAATCAGCCCCAGCATTTT.

This chain connects TRBV4-1 to TRBJ2-7, with D possibly being TRBD2 (5 bases). The germline gives CDR1 MGHRA, CDR2 YSYEKL. Trimming took off 5 bases at V and 7 bases at J, with 18 bases between the two ends. The CDR3 has 14 amino acids. CDR3 loop: CASSSQSGRVEQYF. CDR3 DNA: TGCGCCAGCAGCTCCCAGTCCGGGCGGGTGGAGCAGTACTTC.

This clone was seen just once. The rearrangement links TRBV30 to TRBJ1-4, with 7 bases that match TRBD1. The V gene end was trimmed by 4 bases and the J gene end by 3 bases; junction bases not matched to a gene: 2. The CDR3 loop spans 13 amino acids. CDR1 GTSNPN and CDR2 SVGIG come from the germline V gene (reference sequence). The DNA for the CDR3 is TGTGCCTGGATGGGACAGTCTAATGAAAAACTGTTTTTT. This sequence encodes CAWMGQSNEKLFF.

The CDR3 is CSTSTSGFNYGYTF. As DNA, the CDR3 is TGTTCTACCAGCACGTCGGGCTTTAACTATGGCTACACCTTC. This chain connects TRBV28 to TRBJ1-2; D is unclear. Germline V gene sequence: CDR1 MDHEN, CDR2 SYDVKM. CDR3 size: 14 residues.